Here is one T cell receptor (beta chain) with its context. This clone was observed a single time. Its cognate antigen has yet to be identified. There are no base qualities to consult, and no much larger clone falls within one base. The CDR3 starts with the cysteine, ends with the phenylalanine, and has 17 residues. This entry keeps only the CDR3 DNA: 51 bases, framed from base 1. The germline V gene yields LGHNA for CDR1 and YSLEER for CDR2. The germline V and J ends show losses of 1 base and 6 bases respectively, and no gene match explains 6 bases of the junction. Genomic DNA was isolated from the sorted cells so that the TCRbeta CDR3 region could be sequenced. TCRbeta CDR3 regions were sequenced using the immunoSEQ Assay. In TCRdb, the immuneACCESS table is reduced to in-frame sequences with V and J assigned. These tables do not hold every clone; where another copy was compared, an unresolved V gene accounts for under half, and the others remain unexplained. Within this sample are fewer than 70,000 clones, with about 91% of them counted one time only. The ten largest clones add up to almost 0.45% of the sample.

The trial excluded patients who had a history of autoimmune disease or were on systemic immunosuppression. Peripheral blood for TCR sequencing was collected from all dose cohorts at baseline, on cycle 4 day 1, and on cycle 7 day 1. Samples came from an open-label, multicenter, first-in-human phase I dose-escalation trial of ivuxolimab. Adults with locally advanced or metastatic head and neck squamous cell, hepatocellular, melanoma or renal cell carcinoma were enrolled in the trial. CD4+ and CD8+ T cells were sorted separately from peripheral blood before TCR sequencing. This sample was included in a study of OX40 agonist ivuxolimab in advanced cancers. A note on the overall study: Ivuxolimab was an agonistic, fully human IgG2 monoclonal antibody directed against OX40 (CD134), a costimulatory receptor. In the dose-escalation cohort, approximately 82% of patients were male, and the mean age was approximately 60 years, with a range of 23 to 79. Of the approximately 50 dose-escalation patients, hepatocellular carcinoma was present in around 20, melanoma in around 15, renal cell carcinoma in 9 and head and neck cancer in 9. Peripheral TCRbeta sequencing was intended to test whether TCR sequence diversity was altered and clonal T-cell expansion was caused by ivuxolimab. The paper describes the monotherapy dose-escalation part (N of about 47 patients) of the phase I trial of ivuxolimab. Intravenous ivuxolimab was administered to patients every 2 weeks at six dose levels: 0.01, 0.1, 0.3, 1.5, 3 and 10 mg/kg. Prior anti-PD-1, anti-PD-L1 or anti-CTLA-4 therapy was permitted, and checkpoint inhibitors had been received by about two fifths of dose-escalation patients. Partial responses occurred in three dose-escalation patients: two with cutaneous melanoma and one with hepatocellular carcinoma.

Paper-wide results and their limitations: After ivuxolimab, more expanded clones were found on average in CD8+ T cells than in CD4+ T cells. Partial responders in the 0.1-3.0 mg/kg groups had among the lowest normalized peripheral clonal expansion, especially among CD8+ T cells. Low levels of normalized T-cell clonal expansion were also seen in some patients who did not respond. At doses from 0.1 to 3.0 mg/kg, clonal expansion was seen in both CD4+ and CD8+ blood T cells between baseline and week 6. Antigen specificity was not determined for the clonally expanded peripheral T cells.

The specimen comprised CD4+ or CD8+ T cells sorted from blood, sampled in a trial of the OX40 agonist ivuxolimab. The source of this sequence is an adult with an advanced solid tumor such as melanoma, head and neck, liver or kidney cancer. The chain employs TRBV4-3 and TRBJ2-2, and 12 bases in between align with TRBD2. The sequenced DNA is TGCGCCAGCAGCCAAGCGCGACTAGCGGGAGTTGCCGGGGAGCTGTTTTTT. It translates to CASSQARLAGVAGELFF.